Listed below are T cell receptor beta chains from one sample, sequenced in a study of spatial heterogeneity in lung cancer. TCRdb processed the 5' RACE reads anew with MiXCR; each CDR3 protein has one entry. Of 20,000 or so distinct CDR3 sequences listed, less than 8% are singletons. Specimen: lung tumor tissue, collected at surgery. The receptors originated from a male donor with early-stage non-small cell lung cancer. The CDR3 runs from the conserved cysteine through the conserved F or W. The D gene is left open where the match is weak. Size tells how often a clone was seen (once, few, many) or the class of an expanded clone, and some rows leave it out.

V,size,D,J,length,CDR3,DNA
TRBV6-2/TRBV6-3,NA,TRBD1,TRBJ2-5,15,CASSGSTGSQETQYF,TGTGCCAGCAGTGGTTCGACAGGGTCACAAGAGACCCAGTACTTC
TRBV9,many,NA,TRBJ2-7,14,CASSVRSFSYEQYF,TGTGCCAGCAGCGTTCGTTCCTTCTCCTACGAGCAGTACTTC
TRBV7-9,few,NA,TRBJ2-1,15,CASSLQGGSYNEQFF,TGTGCCAGCAGCTTGCAAGGGGGCTCCTACAATGAGCAGTTCTTC
TRBV7-3,NA,TRBD1,TRBJ2-3,17,CASSSGTSTGGTDTQYF,TGTGCCAGCAGCTCCGGTACCTCGACAGGGGGCACAGATACGCAGTATTTT
TRBV20-1,NA,NA,TRBJ2-7,15,CSAQETGRVSYEQYF,TGCAGTGCCCAAGAGACGGGGAGAGTCTCCTACGAGCAGTACTTC
TRBV20-1,many,TRBD2,TRBJ2-3,14,CSAFTSGAVDTQYF,TGCAGTGCTTTCACTAGCGGGGCGGTGGATACGCAGTATTTT
TRBV7-6,medium-sized,NA,TRBJ2-5,12,CASSLAVETQYF,TGTGCCAGCAGCTTAGCTGTAGAGACCCAGTACTTC
TRBV14,medium-sized,NA,TRBJ2-6,15,CASSQPYSGANVLTF,TGTGCCAGCAGCCAACCTTATTCTGGGGCCAACGTCCTGACTTTC
TRBV30,large,NA,TRBJ2-5,15,CAWSVRVGIEETQYF,TGTGCCTGGAGTGTACGGGTTGGGATAGAAGAGACCCAGTACTTC
TRBV20-1,many,NA,TRBJ1-5,12,CSAVQSNQPQHF,TGCAGTGCTGTGCAGAGCAATCAGCCCCAGCATTTT
TRBV3-1,many,NA,TRBJ1-2,13,CASSPQGIYGYTF,TGTGCCAGCAGCCCCCAGGGGATCTATGGCTACACCTTC
TRBV3-1,NA,TRBD2,TRBJ2-2,16,CASSQSSGGDTGELFF,TGTGCCAGCAGTCAATCTAGCGGGGGGGACACCGGGGAGCTGTTTTTT
TRBV11-3,NA,TRBD2,TRBJ2-2,19,CASSAGLAGGRLNTGELFF,TGTGCCAGCAGCGCGGGACTAGCGGGGGGCCGACTCAACACCGGGGAGCTGTTTTTT
TRBV27,many,NA,TRBJ1-2,13,CASSARGNYGYTF,TGTGCCAGCAGCGCACGGGGTAACTATGGCTACACCTTC
TRBV5-1,NA,NA,TRBJ1-5,15,CASSLDGGNNQPQHF,TGCGCCAGCAGCTTGGACGGGGGTAACAATCAGCCCCAGCATTTT
TRBV19,many,TRBD2,TRBJ2-7,15,CASSAQPGGSYEQYF,TGTGCCAGTAGTGCCCAACCGGGGGGCTCCTACGAGCAGTACTTC
TRBV30,many,NA,TRBJ2-3,14,CAWTALGATDTQYF,TGTGCCTGGACCGCTTTGGGGGCTACAGATACGCAGTATTTT
TRBV5-4,NA,TRBD1,TRBJ1-1,16,CASSVGTGSLNTEAFF,TGTGCCAGCAGCGTGGGGACAGGGAGCCTGAACACTGAAGCTTTCTTT
TRBV12-3/TRBV12-4,many,TRBD1,TRBJ1-5,18,CASSSGPSGTGINQPQHF,TGTGCCAGCAGTTCGGGGCCCTCCGGGACAGGGATCAATCAGCCCCAGCATTTT
TRBV18,NA,NA,TRBJ2-1,13,CASSPSGEREQFF,TGTGCCAGCTCACCGAGTGGGGAGCGTGAGCAGTTCTTC
TRBV6-4,NA,NA,TRBJ2-5,13,CASRTRVQETQYF,TGTGCCAGCAGGACGAGAGTTCAAGAGACCCAGTACTTC
TRBV7-2,NA,NA,TRBJ2-5,15,CASSLARGPQETQYF,TGTGCCAGCAGCTTAGCGAGGGGTCCCCAAGAGACCCAGTACTTC
TRBV19,few,TRBD2,TRBJ2-5,16,CASSMTSGGFQETQYF,TGTGCCAGTAGTATGACTAGCGGGGGTTTCCAAGAGACCCAGTACTTC
TRBV5-5,NA,NA,TRBJ2-5,13,CASSWTVQETQYF,TGTGCCAGCAGCTGGACAGTTCAAGAGACCCAGTACTTC
TRBV19,few,NA,TRBJ1-2,14,CASSIGSTGSGYTF,TGTGCCAGTAGTATCGGCTCTACCGGGAGCGGCTACACCTTC
TRBV20-1,few,NA,TRBJ2-2,16,CSARDLRGFDTGELFF,TGCAGTGCTAGAGATCTGCGGGGATTTGACACCGGGGAGCTGTTTTTT
TRBV5-5,NA,TRBD1,TRBJ1-2,15,CASSPTGEGNYGYTF,TGTGCCAGCAGCCCGACAGGGGAAGGAAACTATGGCTACACCTTC
TRBV3-1,many,NA,TRBJ2-7,14,CASSQPGTSYEQYF,TGTGCCAGCAGCCAGCCCGGGACTTCTTACGAGCAGTACTTC
TRBV7-2,many,TRBD1,TRBJ1-4,15,CASSSQGQSNEKLFF,TGTGCCAGCAGCTCGCAGGGACAGAGTAATGAAAAACTGTTTTTT
TRBV19,few,NA,TRBJ1-6,13,CASSMTAASPLHF,TGTGCCAGTAGTATGACGGCAGCTTCACCCCTCCACTTT
TRBV6-7,few,NA,TRBJ1-2,15,CASSYIIEGNDGYTF,TGTGCCAGCAGTTATATAATCGAGGGGAACGATGGCTACACCTTC
TRBV21-1,NA,NA,TRBJ2-7,14,CASSHRGIGYEQYF,TGTGCCAGCAGCCACAGGGGAATTGGGTACGAGCAGTACTTC
TRBV14,many,TRBD2,TRBJ2-1,15,CASSLGGGYYNEQFF,TGTGCCAGCAGTCTCGGCGGGGGATATTACAATGAGCAGTTCTTC
TRBV7-9,NA,TRBD2,TRBJ2-3,20,CASSRMGLAGGQLGTDTQYF,TGTGCCAGCAGCCGAATGGGACTAGCGGGGGGGCAGTTGGGCACAGATACGCAGTATTTT
TRBV7-2,many,TRBD2,TRBJ2-2,17,CASSWPGGVVGPGELFF,TGTGCCAGCAGCTGGCCGGGGGGGGTTGTGGGGCCCGGGGAGCTGTTTTTT
TRBV10-1,few,NA,TRBJ2-3,13,CASSESLADTQYF,TGCGCCAGCAGTGAGTCCTTGGCAGATACGCAGTATTTT
TRBV7-2,many,TRBD2,TRBJ2-1,15,CASSQGSGGYNEQFF,TGTGCCAGCAGCCAAGGTAGCGGGGGGTACAATGAGCAGTTCTTC
TRBV10-3,many,NA,TRBJ1-5,13,CAIREEGNQPQHF,TGTGCCATCAGGGAGGAGGGCAATCAGCCCCAGCATTTT
TRBV7-2,many,NA,TRBJ2-7,14,CASSLVGSSYEQYF,TGTGCCAGCAGCTTAGTAGGGAGCTCCTACGAGCAGTACTTC